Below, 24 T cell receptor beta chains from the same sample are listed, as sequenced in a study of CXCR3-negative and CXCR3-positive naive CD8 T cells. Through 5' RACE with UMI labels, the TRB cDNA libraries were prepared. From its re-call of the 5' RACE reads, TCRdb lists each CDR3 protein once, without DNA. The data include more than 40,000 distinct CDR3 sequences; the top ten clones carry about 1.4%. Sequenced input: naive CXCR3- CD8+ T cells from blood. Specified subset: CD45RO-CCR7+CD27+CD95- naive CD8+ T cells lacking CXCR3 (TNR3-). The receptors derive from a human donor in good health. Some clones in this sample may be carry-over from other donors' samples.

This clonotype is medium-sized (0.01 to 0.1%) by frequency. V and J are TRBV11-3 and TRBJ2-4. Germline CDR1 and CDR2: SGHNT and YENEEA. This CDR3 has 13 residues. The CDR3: CASSSDEENIQYF.

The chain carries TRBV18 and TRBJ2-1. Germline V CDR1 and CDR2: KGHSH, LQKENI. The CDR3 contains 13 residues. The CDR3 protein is CASSPEDTNEQFF. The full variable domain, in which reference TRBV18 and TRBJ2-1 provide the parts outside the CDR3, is NAGVMQNPRHLVRRRGQEARLRCSPMKGHSHVYWYRQLPEEGLKFMVYLQKENIIDESGMPKERFSAEFPKEGPSILRIQQVVRGDSAAYFCASSPEDTNEQFFGPGTRLTVL.

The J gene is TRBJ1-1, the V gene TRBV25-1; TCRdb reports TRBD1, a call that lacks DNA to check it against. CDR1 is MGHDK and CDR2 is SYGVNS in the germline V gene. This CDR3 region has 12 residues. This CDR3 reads CASQGGGTEAFF.

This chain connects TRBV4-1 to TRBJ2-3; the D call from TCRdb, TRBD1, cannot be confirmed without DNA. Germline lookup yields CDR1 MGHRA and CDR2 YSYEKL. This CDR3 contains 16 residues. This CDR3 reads CASSQGGATNTDTQYF.

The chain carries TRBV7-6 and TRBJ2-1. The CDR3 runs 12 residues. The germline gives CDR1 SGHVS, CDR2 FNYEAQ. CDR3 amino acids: CASSPYLQEQFF.

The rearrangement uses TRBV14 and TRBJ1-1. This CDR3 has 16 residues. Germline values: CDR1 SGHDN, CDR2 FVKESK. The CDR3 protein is CASSQENSETVKEAFF. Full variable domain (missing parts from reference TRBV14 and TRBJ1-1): EAGVTQFPSHSVIEKGQTVTLRCDPISGHDNLYWYRRVMGKEIKFLLHFVKESKQDESGMPNNRFLAERTGGTYSTLKVQPAELEDSGVYFCASSQENSETVKEAFFGQGTRLTVV.

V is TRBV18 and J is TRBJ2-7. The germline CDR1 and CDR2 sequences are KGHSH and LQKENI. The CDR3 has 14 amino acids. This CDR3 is CASSPPGGLYEQYF.

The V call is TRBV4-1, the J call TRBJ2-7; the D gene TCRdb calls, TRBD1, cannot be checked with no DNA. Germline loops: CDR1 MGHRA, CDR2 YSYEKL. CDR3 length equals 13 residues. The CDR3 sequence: CASSLDRDYEQYF.

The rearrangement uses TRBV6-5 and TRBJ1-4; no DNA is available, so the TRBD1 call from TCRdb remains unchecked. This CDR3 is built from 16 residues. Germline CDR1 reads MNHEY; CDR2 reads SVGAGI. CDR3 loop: CASSPDETGRNEKLFF.

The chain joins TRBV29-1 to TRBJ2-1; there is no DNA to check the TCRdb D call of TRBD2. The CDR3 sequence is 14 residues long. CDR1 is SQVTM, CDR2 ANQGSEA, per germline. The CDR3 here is CSNLASYPYNEQFF.

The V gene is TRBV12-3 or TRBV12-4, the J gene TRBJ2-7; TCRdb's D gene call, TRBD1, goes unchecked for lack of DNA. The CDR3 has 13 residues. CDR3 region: CASSPGGPYEQYF.

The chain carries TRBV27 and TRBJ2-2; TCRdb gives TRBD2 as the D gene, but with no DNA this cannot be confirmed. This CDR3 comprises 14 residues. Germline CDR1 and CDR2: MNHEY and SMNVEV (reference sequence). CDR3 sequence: CASSLGEATGELFF.

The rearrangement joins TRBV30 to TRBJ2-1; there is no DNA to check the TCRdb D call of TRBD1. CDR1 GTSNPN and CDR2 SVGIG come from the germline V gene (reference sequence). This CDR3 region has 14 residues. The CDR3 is CAWSVRPVDNEQFF.

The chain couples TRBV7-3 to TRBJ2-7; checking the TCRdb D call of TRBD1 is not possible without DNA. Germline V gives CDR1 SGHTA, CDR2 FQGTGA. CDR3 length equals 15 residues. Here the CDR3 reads CASSLSPGQYYEQYF.

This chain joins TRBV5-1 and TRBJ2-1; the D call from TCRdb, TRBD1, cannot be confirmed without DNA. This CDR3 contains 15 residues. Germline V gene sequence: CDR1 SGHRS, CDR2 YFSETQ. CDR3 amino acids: CASSYNNGPRDEQFF.

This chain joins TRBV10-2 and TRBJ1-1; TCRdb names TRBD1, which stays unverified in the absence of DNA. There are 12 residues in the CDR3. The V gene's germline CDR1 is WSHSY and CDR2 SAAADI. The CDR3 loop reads CASSEGGPEALF.

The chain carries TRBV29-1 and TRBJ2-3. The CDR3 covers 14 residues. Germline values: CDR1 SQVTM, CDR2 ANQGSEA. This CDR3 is CSVESGVGTDTQYF.

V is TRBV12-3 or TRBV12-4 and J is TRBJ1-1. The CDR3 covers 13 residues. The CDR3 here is CASSFSIANEAFF.

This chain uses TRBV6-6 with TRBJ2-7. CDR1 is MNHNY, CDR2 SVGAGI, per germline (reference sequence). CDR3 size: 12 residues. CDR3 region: CASSPGPLEQYF.

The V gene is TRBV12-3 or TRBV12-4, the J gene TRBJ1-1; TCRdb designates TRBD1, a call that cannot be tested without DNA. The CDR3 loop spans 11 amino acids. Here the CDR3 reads CAQRRGAEAFF.

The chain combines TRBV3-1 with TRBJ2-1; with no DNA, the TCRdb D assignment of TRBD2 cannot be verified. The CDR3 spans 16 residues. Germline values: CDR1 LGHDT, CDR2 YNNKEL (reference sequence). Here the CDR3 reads CASSRPGTSGYNEQFF.

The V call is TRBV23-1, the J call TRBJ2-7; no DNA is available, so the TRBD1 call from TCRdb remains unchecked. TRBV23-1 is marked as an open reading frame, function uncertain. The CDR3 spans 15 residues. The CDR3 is CASSQIAFGGGMGYF.

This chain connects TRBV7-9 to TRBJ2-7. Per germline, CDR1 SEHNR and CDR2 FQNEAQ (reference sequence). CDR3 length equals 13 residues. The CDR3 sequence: CASRLAGDYEQYF.

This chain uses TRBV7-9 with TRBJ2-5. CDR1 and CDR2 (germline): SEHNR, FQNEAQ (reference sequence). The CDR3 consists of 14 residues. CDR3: CASSLEVLVETQYF.